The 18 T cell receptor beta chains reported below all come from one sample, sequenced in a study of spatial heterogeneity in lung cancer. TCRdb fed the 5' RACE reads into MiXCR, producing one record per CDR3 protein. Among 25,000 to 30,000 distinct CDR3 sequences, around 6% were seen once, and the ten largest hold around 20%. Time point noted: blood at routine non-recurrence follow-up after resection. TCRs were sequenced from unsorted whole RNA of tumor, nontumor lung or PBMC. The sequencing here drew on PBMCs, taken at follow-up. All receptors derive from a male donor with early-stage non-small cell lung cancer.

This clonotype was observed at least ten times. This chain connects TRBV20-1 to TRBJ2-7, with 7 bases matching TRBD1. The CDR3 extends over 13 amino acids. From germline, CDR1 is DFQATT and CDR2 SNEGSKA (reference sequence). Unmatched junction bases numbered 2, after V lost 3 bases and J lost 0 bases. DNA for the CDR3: TGCAGTGCTAGTGCAGGGGGCTCCTACGAGCAGTACGTC. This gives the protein CSASAGGSYEQYV.

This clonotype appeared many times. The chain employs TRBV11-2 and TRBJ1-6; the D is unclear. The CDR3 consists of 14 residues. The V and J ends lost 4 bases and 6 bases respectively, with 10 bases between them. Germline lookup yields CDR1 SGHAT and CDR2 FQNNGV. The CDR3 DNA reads TGTGCCAGCAGCTCCCCCTCGGTTAATTCACCCCTCCACTTT. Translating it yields CASSSPSVNSPLHF.

CDR3 in DNA: TGCGCCAGCAGCCAAGAATTGGCGGCCTATGGCTACACCTTC. It codes for CASSQELAAYGYTF. The genes are TRBV4-3 and TRBJ1-2, with D unclear. The V gene's germline CDR1 is LGHNA and CDR2 YSLEER. This CDR3 has 14 residues. V lost 0 bases and J lost 4, with 9 bases in between.

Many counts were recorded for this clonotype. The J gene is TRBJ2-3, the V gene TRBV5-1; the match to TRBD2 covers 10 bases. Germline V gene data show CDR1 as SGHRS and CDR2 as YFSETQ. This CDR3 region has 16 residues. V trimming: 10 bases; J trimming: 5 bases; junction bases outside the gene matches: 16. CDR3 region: CASRGLAGVEGDTQYF. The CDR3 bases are TGCGCCTCCCGGGGGCTAGCGGGAGTAGAAGGAGATACGCAGTATTTT.

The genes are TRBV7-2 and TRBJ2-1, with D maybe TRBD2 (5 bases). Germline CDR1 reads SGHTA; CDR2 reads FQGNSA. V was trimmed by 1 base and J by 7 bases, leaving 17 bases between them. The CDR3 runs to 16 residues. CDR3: CASSLGLASLRNEQFF. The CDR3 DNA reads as TGTGCCAGCAGCTTAGGGTTAGCGAGTCTGAGGAATGAGCAGTTCTTC.

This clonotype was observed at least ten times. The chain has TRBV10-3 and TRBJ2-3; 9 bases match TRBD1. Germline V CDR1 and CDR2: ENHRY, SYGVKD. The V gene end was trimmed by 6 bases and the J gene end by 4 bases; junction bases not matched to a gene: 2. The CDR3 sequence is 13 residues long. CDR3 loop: CAIRGQGPDTQYF. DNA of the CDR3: TGTGCCATCAGAGGACAGGGGCCAGATACGCAGTATTTT.

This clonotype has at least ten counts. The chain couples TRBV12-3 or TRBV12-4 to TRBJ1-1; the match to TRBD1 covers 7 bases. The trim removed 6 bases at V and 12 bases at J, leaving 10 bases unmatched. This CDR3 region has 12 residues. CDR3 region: CASSLTTGRSFF. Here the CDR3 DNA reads TGTGCCAGCAGCCTAACGACAGGGAGGTCTTTCTTT.

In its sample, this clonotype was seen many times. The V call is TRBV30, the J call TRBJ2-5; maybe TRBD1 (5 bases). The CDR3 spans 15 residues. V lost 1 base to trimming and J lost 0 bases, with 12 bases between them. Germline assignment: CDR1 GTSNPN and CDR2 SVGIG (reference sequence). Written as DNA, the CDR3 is TGTGCCTGGAGTGAGGGGCAAGCTCACCAAGAGACCCAGTACTTC. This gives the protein CAWSEGQAHQETQYF.

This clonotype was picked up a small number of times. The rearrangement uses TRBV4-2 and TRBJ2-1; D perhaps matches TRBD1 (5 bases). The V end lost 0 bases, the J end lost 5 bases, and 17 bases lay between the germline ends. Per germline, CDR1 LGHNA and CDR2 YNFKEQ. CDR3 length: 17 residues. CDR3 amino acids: CASSQDALRVGDNEQFF. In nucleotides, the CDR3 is TGTGCCAGCAGCCAAGATGCCCTTCGGGTAGGGGACAATGAGCAGTTCTTC.

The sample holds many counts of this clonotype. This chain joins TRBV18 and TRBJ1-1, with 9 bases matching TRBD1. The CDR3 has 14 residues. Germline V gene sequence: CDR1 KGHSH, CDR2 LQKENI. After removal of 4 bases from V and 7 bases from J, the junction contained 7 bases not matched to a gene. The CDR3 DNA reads TGTGCCAGCTCACAGAGGGACAGGGAGGGTGAAGCTTTCTTT. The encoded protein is CASSQRDREGEAFF.

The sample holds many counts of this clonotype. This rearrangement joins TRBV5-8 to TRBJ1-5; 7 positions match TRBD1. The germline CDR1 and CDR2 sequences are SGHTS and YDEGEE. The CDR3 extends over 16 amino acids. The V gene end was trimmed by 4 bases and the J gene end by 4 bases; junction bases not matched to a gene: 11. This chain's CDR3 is CASSRGMGTDNQPQHF. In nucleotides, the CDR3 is TGTGCCAGCAGCCGAGGGATGGGGACAGATAATCAGCCCCAGCATTTT.

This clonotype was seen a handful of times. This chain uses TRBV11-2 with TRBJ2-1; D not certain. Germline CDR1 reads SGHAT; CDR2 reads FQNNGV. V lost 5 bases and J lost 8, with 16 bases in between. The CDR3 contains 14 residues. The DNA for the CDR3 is TGTGCCAGCAGCCTCCTGGAAGACGTGCATGAGCAGTTCTTC. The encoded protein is CASSLLEDVHEQFF. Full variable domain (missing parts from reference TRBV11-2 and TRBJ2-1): EAGVAQSPRYKIIEKRQSVAFWCNPISGHATLYWYQQILGQGPKLLIQFQNNGVVDDSQLPKDRFSAERLKGVDSTLKIQPAKLEDSAVYLCASSLLEDVHEQFFGPGTRLTVL.

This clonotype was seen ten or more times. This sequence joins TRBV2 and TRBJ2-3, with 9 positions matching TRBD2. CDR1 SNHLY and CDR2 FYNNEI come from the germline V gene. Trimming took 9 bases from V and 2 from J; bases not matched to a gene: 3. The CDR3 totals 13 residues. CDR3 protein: CASSGSLTDTQYF. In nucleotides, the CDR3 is TGTGCCAGTAGCGGGAGTCTCACAGATACGCAGTATTTT.

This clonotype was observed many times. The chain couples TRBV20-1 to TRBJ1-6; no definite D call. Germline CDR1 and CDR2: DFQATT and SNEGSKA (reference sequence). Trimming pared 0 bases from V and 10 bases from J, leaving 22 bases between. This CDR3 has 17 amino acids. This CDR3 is CSARETWRGALDSPLHF. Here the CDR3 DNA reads TGCAGTGCTAGAGAAACTTGGCGGGGAGCGCTTGACTCACCCCTCCACTTT.

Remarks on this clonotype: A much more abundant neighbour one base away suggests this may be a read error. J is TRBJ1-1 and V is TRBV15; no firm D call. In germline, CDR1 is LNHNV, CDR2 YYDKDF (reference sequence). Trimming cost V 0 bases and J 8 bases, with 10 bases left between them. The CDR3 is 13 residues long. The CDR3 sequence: CATSRDGPEEAFF. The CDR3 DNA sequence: TGTGCCACCAGCAGAGATGGTCCGGAGGAAGCTTTCTTT. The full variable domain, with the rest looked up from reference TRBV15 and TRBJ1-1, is DAMVIQNPRYQVTQFGKPVTLSCSQTLNHNVMYWYQQKSSQAPKLLFHYYDKDFNNEADTPDNFQSRRPNTSFCFLDIRSPGLGDTAMYLCATSRDGPEEAFFGQGTRLTVV.

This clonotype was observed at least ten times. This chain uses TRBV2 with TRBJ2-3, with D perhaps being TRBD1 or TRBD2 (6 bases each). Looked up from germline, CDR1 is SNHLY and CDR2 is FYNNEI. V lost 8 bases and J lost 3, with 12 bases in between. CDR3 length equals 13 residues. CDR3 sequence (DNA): TGTGCCAGCGGGGGGCGAGAGACAGATACGCAGTATTTT. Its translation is CASGGRETDTQYF.

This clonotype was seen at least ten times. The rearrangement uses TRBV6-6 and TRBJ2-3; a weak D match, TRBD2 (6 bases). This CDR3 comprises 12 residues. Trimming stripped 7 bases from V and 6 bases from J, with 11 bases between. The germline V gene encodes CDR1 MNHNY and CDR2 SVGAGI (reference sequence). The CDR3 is CASIGGTDTQYF. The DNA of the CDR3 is TGTGCCAGCATTGGGGGGACGGATACGCAGTATTTT.

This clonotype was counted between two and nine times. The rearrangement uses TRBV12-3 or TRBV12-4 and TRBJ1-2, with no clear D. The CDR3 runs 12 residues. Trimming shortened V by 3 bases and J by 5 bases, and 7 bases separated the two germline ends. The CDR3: CASSFSGYGYTF. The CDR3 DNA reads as TGTGCCAGCAGTTTTTCGGGGTATGGCTACACCTTC.